This T cell receptor (beta chain) comes out of a study of T cell responses to AZD1222 COVID-19 vaccine. Study-wide results and limits: Spike was spanned by vaccine-associated CD4 TCRs, which were dominant at 160-218 and 743-854. Close to half of all spike-specific TCRs reportedly target regions of the variants that are unmutated. White British donors predominated, females outnumbered males, and clonal diversity was possibly underestimated.

Remarks on this clone: Its specificity is unknown.

Repertoires were generated with immunoSEQ multiplex PCR, while TCRdb's copy carries only in-frame clones and drops some. The sample lists about 88,000 clones; approximately 90% were seen once. CDR1 is SGDLS, CDR2 YYNGEE, per germline. V dropped 1 base and J dropped 0 bases, with 10 bases sitting between them. This CDR3 comprises 15 residues. This sequence originates from an adult in good health. The sample consisted of peripheral blood, taken on day 0 of AZD1222 vaccination. This chain joins TRBV9 and TRBJ1-2; D call uncertain. The CDR3 loop is CASSVLGNANYGYTF. As DNA, the CDR3 is TGTGCCAGCAGCGTATTAGGAAACGCTAACTATGGCTACACCTTC.